A single sample is the source of the 29 T cell receptor beta chains below, sequenced in a study of CD8+ T cells in alopecia areata. Sequencing templates came from extracted RNA that was reverse transcribed into cDNA. The protocol was immunoSEQ multiplex PCR, while the TCRdb copy is restricted to in-frame clones and leaves out a portion. The table lists 140,000 to 150,000 clones, 51% of them singletons. Specimen: CD4+ T cells sorted from blood, collected at week 0. The receptors were sampled from a human donor with alopecia areata.

The V call is TRBV11-2, the J call TRBJ2-1; 7 nucleotides match TRBD2. With V trimmed by 1 base and J by 0 bases, 6 bases remained unmatched. Per germline, CDR1 SGHAT and CDR2 FQNNGV. This CDR3 contains 17 residues. CDR3 sequence: CASSLGLAGPSYNEQFF. CDR3 nucleotide sequence: TGTGCCAGCAGCTTAGGATTAGCGGGCCCCTCCTACAATGAGCAGTTCTTC.

V usage is TRBV30 and J usage is TRBJ1-5, with D uncertain. V shed 2 bases and J shed 0 bases, with 5 bases lying between them. There are 13 residues in the CDR3. The germline V gene encodes CDR1 GTSNPN and CDR2 SVGIG (reference sequence). The CDR3 region is CAWSPHSNQPQHF. Here the CDR3 DNA reads TGTGCCTGGAGTCCCCATAGCAATCAGCCCCAGCATTTT.

The chain carries TRBV29-1 and TRBJ2-2; D remains unclear. Per germline, CDR1 SQVTM and CDR2 ANQGSEA. The CDR3 sequence is 17 residues long. Trimming took off 0 bases at V and 0 bases at J, with 14 bases between the two ends. In DNA, the CDR3 is TGCAGCGTTGAAGAACCGGTAGGAGCAGCGAACACCGGGGAGCTGTTTTTT. It codes for CSVEEPVGAANTGELFF.

The V and J genes are TRBV30 and TRBJ2-1; D uncertain. The V gene's germline CDR1 is GTSNPN and CDR2 SVGIG (reference sequence). There are 11 residues in the CDR3. Trimming took 1 base from V and 8 from J, leaving 6 bases between them. The CDR3 sequence: CAWSDVDEQFF. The CDR3 DNA is TGTGCCTGGAGTGACGTCGATGAGCAGTTCTTC.

This clone occurred a few times. The chain couples TRBV27 to TRBJ2-5; D is ambiguous. CDR1 is MNHEY, CDR2 SMNVEV, per germline (reference sequence). Trimming took 0 bases from V and 3 from J, leaving 5 bases between them. The length of the CDR3 is 13 residues. CDR3 sequence reads: CASSLSTEETQYF. CDR3 DNA sequence: TGTGCCAGCAGTTTATCGACGGAAGAGACCCAGTACTTC.

The CDR3 DNA sequence: TGTGCCACCAGCTGGAAAACTGGACTAGCGGGCGGGGAGACCCAGTACTTC. Protein product: CATSWKTGLAGGETQYF. This chain links TRBV15 with TRBJ2-5; 11 bases match TRBD2. After removal of 5 bases from V and 5 bases from J, the junction contained 13 bases not matched to a gene. Germline lookup yields CDR1 LNHNV and CDR2 YYDKDF (reference sequence). There are 17 residues in the CDR3.

The chain joins TRBV9 to TRBJ2-2; 9 bases line up with TRBD2. The trim removed 1 base at V and 5 bases at J, leaving 15 bases unmatched. This CDR3 has 19 residues. Germline CDR1 SGDLS, CDR2 YYNGEE. The CDR3: CASSVSRLGREGQTGELFF. In nucleotides, the CDR3 is TGTGCCAGCAGCGTATCTCGGCTCGGGCGGGAGGGCCAAACCGGGGAGCTGTTTTTT. Full variable domain (outside the CDR3, taken from reference TRBV9 and TRBJ2-2): DSGVTQTPKHLITATGQRVTLRCSPRSGDLSVYWYQQSLDQGLQFLIQYYNGEERAKGNILERFSAQQFPDLHSELNLSSLELGDSALYFCASSVSRLGREGQTGELFFGEGSRLTVL.

The genes are TRBV6-5 and TRBJ2-1; D is perhaps TRBD1 or TRBD2 (5 bases each). The CDR3 contains 13 residues. Between the trimmed V and J ends, which lost 5 bases and 10 bases, there was a span of 15 bases. The germline gives CDR1 MNHEY, CDR2 SVGAGI. The CDR3 sequence is CASSDYSRGEQFF. CDR3 bases: TGTGCCAGCAGTGACTACTCTAGGGGCGAGCAGTTCTTC.

V and J are TRBV4-2 and TRBJ1-5, with unresolved D. The CDR3 totals 13 residues. Germline V gene sequence: CDR1 LGHNA, CDR2 YNFKEQ. V was trimmed by 0 bases and J by 7 bases, leaving 7 bases between them. Here the CDR3 reads CASSQEGWQPQHF. CDR3 bases: TGTGCCAGCAGCCAAGAAGGGTGGCAGCCCCAGCATTTT.

This clone has only a few counts. The V and J genes are TRBV29-1 and TRBJ2-7, with TRBD2 identical over 8 bases. Germline-derived CDR1 and CDR2 are SQVTM and ANQGSEA. The trim removed 6 bases at V and 3 bases at J, leaving 13 bases unmatched. The CDR3 consists of 15 residues. CDR3 loop: CSVKTGSSGSYEQYF. The CDR3 DNA sequence: TGCAGCGTGAAAACAGGGTCCAGCGGGAGCTACGAGCAGTACTTC.

The rearrangement uses TRBV15 and TRBJ2-5, with 11 bases lining up with TRBD2. This CDR3 region has 17 residues. The J segment lost 5 bases and the V segment lost 3 bases, leaving 11 bases of the junction unmatched. The germline gives CDR1 LNHNV, CDR2 YYDKDF (reference sequence). CDR3 coding DNA: TGTGCCACCAGCAGGCTAGGGACTAGCGGTAGGCGGGAGACCCAGTACTTC. It is translated as CATSRLGTSGRRETQYF.

This clone was found a few times. V and J are TRBV30 and TRBJ2-3, with 7 bases matching TRBD2. Unmatched junction bases numbered 2, after V lost 5 bases and J lost 6 bases. Germline CDR1 GTSNPN, CDR2 SVGIG (reference sequence). The CDR3 extends over 11 amino acids. This chain's CDR3 is CAWGLEDTQYF. CDR3 coding DNA: TGTGCCTGGGGACTAGAGGATACGCAGTATTTT.

This clone occurred many times. V is TRBV19 and J is TRBJ2-4; possible D gene TRBD1, 7 bases. Trimming left V 4 bases short and J 5 bases short, with 12 bases between. The CDR3 is made up of 14 amino acids. Germline assignment: CDR1 LNHDA and CDR2 SQIVND (reference sequence). CDR3 region: CASSTAGGQNIQYF. Written as DNA, the CDR3 is TGTGCCAGTAGTACGGCAGGGGGGCAAAACATTCAGTACTTC.

This chain links TRBV29-1 with TRBJ1-3, with a tentative D call TRBD1 (5 bases). Trimming cost V 4 bases and J 1 base, with 8 bases left between them. Germline V lookup: CDR1 SQVTM, CDR2 ANQGSEA. The CDR3 totals 13 residues. The CDR3 DNA follows: TGCAGCGTTGTGACAGATTCTGGAAACACCATATATTTT. Protein: CSVVTDSGNTIYF.

The CDR3 DNA reads TGCGCCAGCAGCTTGGGCGGGGCGAACACCGGGGAGCTGTTTTTT. This encodes CASSLGGANTGELFF. The chain employs TRBV5-1 and TRBJ2-2; a weak D match, TRBD2 (6 bases). This CDR3 contains 15 residues. Germline CDR1 is SGHRS and CDR2 is YFSETQ. V shed 0 bases and J shed 0 bases, with 6 bases lying between them.

The genes are TRBV7-9 and TRBJ1-2; TRBD1 is a possible D gene (6 bases). Germline-derived CDR1 and CDR2 are SEHNR and FQNEAQ (reference sequence). The V end was cut by 5 bases, the J end by 3 bases, with 13 bases between. This CDR3 region has 14 residues. CDR3 sequence reads: CASSRLQGDYGYTF. CDR3 DNA: TGTGCCAGCAGCCGACTACAGGGCGACTATGGCTACACCTTC.

This clone was found a few times. V gene TRBV7-9 combines with J gene TRBJ2-1, with D unclear. The CDR3 covers 11 residues. Trimming pared 8 bases from V and 8 bases from J, leaving 10 bases between. Germline lookup yields CDR1 SEHNR and CDR2 FQNEAQ (reference sequence). CDR3 residues: CASGEAYEQFF. CDR3 in DNA: TGTGCCAGCGGTGAAGCATATGAGCAGTTCTTC.

This clone was found a few times. CDR3: CSVRTSLGDTGELFF. The CDR3 coding sequence is TGCAGCGTTCGGACTAGCCTGGGGGACACCGGGGAGCTGTTTTTT. This chain joins TRBV29-1 and TRBJ2-2; TRBD2 aligns across 8 bases. The CDR3 spans 15 residues. In germline, CDR1 is SQVTM, CDR2 ANQGSEA. V lost 5 bases, J lost 3 bases, and 8 bases stayed unmatched.

A few counts support this clone. This chain joins TRBV30 and TRBJ2-1; D uncertain. The CDR3 has 14 amino acids. Between the trimmed V and J ends, which lost 2 bases and 0 bases, there was a span of 8 bases. Germline V gene lookup returns CDR1 GTSNPN and CDR2 SVGIG (reference sequence). The CDR3 DNA sequence: TGTGCCTGGAGTAGGTTGAGCTCCTACAATGAGCAGTTCTTC. Encoded protein: CAWSRLSSYNEQFF.

The rearrangement joins TRBV13 to TRBJ1-2; D is unresolved. The CDR3 sequence is 13 residues long. Germline CDR1 and CDR2: PRHDT and FYEKMQ (reference sequence). Trimming removed 0 bases at V and 4 bases at J, with 6 bases between. As DNA, the CDR3 is TGTGCCAGCAGCTTAGGGGGGAGCTATGGCTACACCTTC. Its translation is CASSLGGSYGYTF.

The chain recombines TRBV6-5 with TRBJ2-5, with D perhaps given as TRBD1 or TRBD2 (5 bases each). CDR1 and CDR2 from the germline V gene are MNHEY and SVGAGI. The CDR3 runs to 16 residues. Between the trimmed V and J ends, which lost 6 bases and 0 bases, there was a span of 17 bases. CDR3 in amino acids: CASSYGVGAYQETQYF. As DNA, the CDR3 is TGTGCCAGCAGCTACGGGGTTGGGGCGTACCAAGAGACCCAGTACTTC.

J is TRBJ2-1 and V is TRBV6-6, with D uncertain. This CDR3 is built from 14 residues. Deletions cut 0 bases from V and 10 bases from J, with 13 bases between. Per the germline V gene, CDR1 is MNHNY and CDR2 is SVGAGI (reference sequence). The CDR3, as DNA: TGTGCCAGCAGTTACTCGAAATCCAGCATGGAGCAGTTCTTC. It is translated as CASSYSKSSMEQFF.

This chain links TRBV29-1 with TRBJ2-7; TRBD2 aligns across 8 bases. Germline V gene lookup returns CDR1 SQVTM and CDR2 ANQGSEA. The ends lost 6 bases at V and 2 bases at J; junction bases unmatched: 3. The CDR3 is 12 amino acids. CDR3 residues: CSVSGGTYEQYF. The CDR3 coding sequence is TGCAGCGTCAGCGGGGGAACCTACGAGCAGTACTTC.

The chain is built from TRBV5-1 and TRBJ2-5; D might be TRBD2 (6 bases). Looked up from germline, CDR1 is SGHRS and CDR2 is YFSETQ. The CDR3 has 15 amino acids. V was trimmed by 4 bases and J by 4 bases, leaving 17 bases between them. CDR3 residues: CASSHWGLGGETQYF. The CDR3 nucleotides read TGCGCCAGCAGCCATTGGGGACTCGGGGGAGAGACCCAGTACTTC.

The chain couples TRBV15 to TRBJ2-1; D may be TRBD1 or TRBD2 (6 bases each). Looked up from germline, CDR1 is LNHNV and CDR2 is YYDKDF (reference sequence). The CDR3 runs 11 residues. Trimming took off 3 bases at V and 12 bases at J, with 9 bases between the two ends. CDR3 sequence reads: CATSSGGTQFF. The DNA of the CDR3 is TGTGCCACCAGCAGCGGGGGCACGCAGTTCTTC.

This chain uses TRBV25-1 with TRBJ1-3; 10 positions match TRBD1. The CDR3 extends over 15 amino acids. Germline V CDR1 and CDR2: MGHDK, SYGVNS. The ends lost 6 bases at V and 4 bases at J; junction bases unmatched: 6. CDR3 nucleotides: TGTGCCAGCAGAGAGACAGGGGGCCCAGGAAACACCATATATTTT. Translated, it gives CASRETGGPGNTIYF.

This clone was recorded a few times. CDR3 bases: TGTGCCAGCACCGTCAAGGCAGGGATTAACGAGCAGTACTTC. Encoded protein: CASTVKAGINEQYF. The genes are TRBV6-1 and TRBJ2-7; tentatively, D is TRBD1 (5 bases). Germline loops: CDR1 MNHNS, CDR2 SASEGT. V was trimmed by 7 bases and J by 5 bases, leaving 18 bases between them. This CDR3 has 14 amino acids.

The chain couples TRBV4-2 to TRBJ2-1; the D is unclear. The V gene lost 1 base and the J gene lost 5 bases, with 6 bases spanning the gap. The CDR3 covers 13 residues. Germline lookup yields CDR1 LGHNA and CDR2 YNFKEQ. The CDR3 is CASSQVRNNEQFF. The CDR3 DNA is TGTGCCAGCAGCCAAGTTAGGAACAATGAGCAGTTCTTC.

Only a few counts were recorded for this clone. The V and J genes are TRBV7-2 and TRBJ2-7; 8 bases are shared with TRBD1. Germline lookup yields CDR1 SGHTA and CDR2 FQGNSA. The CDR3 sequence is 14 residues long. The trim removed 5 bases at V and 3 bases at J, leaving 6 bases unmatched. The CDR3 DNA follows: TGTGCCAGCAGCGAACGGACAGGGAACTACGAGCAGTACTTC. This encodes CASSERTGNYEQYF.